The rows below give T cell receptor beta chains drawn from one sample of a study of blood T cell repertoires in COVID-19. Repertoires were generated with immunoSEQ multiplex PCR, while TCRdb's copy carries only in-frame clones and drops some. The sample has approximately 170,000 clones, 80% to 90% seen once. The sequencing sample was made of peripheral blood. The receptors were gathered from a woman in her 70s with COVID-19, enrolled during active disease. Both conserved end residues are part of each CDR3. The D gene is left open where the match is weak. The size entry is marked missing in some rows and otherwise reads once, few, many or a size class.

d_call: TRBD1
j_call: TRBJ1-1
v_call: TRBV28
clone_size: .
cdr3_aa: CASSPDRDTEAFF
cdr3_nt: TGTGCCAGCAGCCCGGACAGGGACACTGAAGCTTTCTTT

d_call: .
j_call: TRBJ1-2
v_call: TRBV7-2
clone_size: .
cdr3_aa: CASSLAREDYGYTF
cdr3_nt: TGTGCCAGCAGCTTAGCGAGAGAAGACTATGGCTACACCTTC

d_call: TRBD1
j_call: TRBJ2-7
v_call: TRBV28
clone_size: .
cdr3_aa: CASSSRTGLQEQYF
cdr3_nt: TGTGCCAGCAGTTCCCGGACAGGGTTACAGGAGCAGTACTTC

d_call: .
j_call: TRBJ1-6
v_call: TRBV2
clone_size: .
cdr3_aa: CASRDRRSPGSLHF
cdr3_nt: TGTGCCAGCAGGGACCGACGGTCCCCAGGGTCCCTCCACTTT

d_call: .
j_call: TRBJ2-3
v_call: TRBV21-1
clone_size: .
cdr3_aa: CASSAGNRGIKADTQYF
cdr3_nt: TGTGCCAGCAGCGCGGGAAACAGGGGCATAAAAGCAGATACGCAGTATTTT

d_call: .
j_call: TRBJ1-1
v_call: TRBV7-2
clone_size: once
cdr3_aa: CASSLGAGDPTSNTEAFF
cdr3_nt: TGTGCCAGCAGCTTGGGGGCGGGGGACCCGACCTCGAACACTGAAGCTTTCTTT

d_call: .
j_call: TRBJ1-3
v_call: TRBV6-2/TRBV6-3
clone_size: .
cdr3_aa: CASSYSQGRSSGNTIYF
cdr3_nt: TGTGCCAGCAGTTACAGTCAGGGCCGAAGCTCTGGAAACACCATATATTTT

d_call: TRBD1
j_call: TRBJ2-1
v_call: TRBV27
clone_size: .
cdr3_aa: CASSPGTGFYNEQFF
cdr3_nt: TGTGCCAGCAGCCCCGGGACAGGGTTTTACAATGAGCAGTTCTTC

d_call: TRBD2
j_call: TRBJ2-1
v_call: TRBV30
clone_size: .
cdr3_aa: CAWSTGLAGGNEQFF
cdr3_nt: TGTGCCTGGAGCACCGGGTTAGCGGGAGGTAATGAGCAGTTCTTC

d_call: .
j_call: TRBJ1-1
v_call: TRBV5-1
clone_size: .
cdr3_aa: CASSAQGLNTEAFF
cdr3_nt: TGCGCCAGCAGCGCACAGGGCTTGAACACTGAAGCTTTCTTT

d_call: TRBD2
j_call: TRBJ2-3
v_call: TRBV9
clone_size: .
cdr3_aa: CASSVGSSGITDTQYF
cdr3_nt: TGTGCCAGCAGCGTAGGGTCTAGCGGGATCACAGATACGCAGTATTTT

d_call: .
j_call: TRBJ1-2
v_call: TRBV28
clone_size: .
cdr3_aa: CASSFEGYGYTF
cdr3_nt: TGTGCCAGCAGTTTTGAGGGCTATGGCTACACCTTC